This is a list of T cell receptor beta chains from one sample in a study of neoadjuvant nivolumab and ipilimumab in lung cancer. The table came from immunoSEQ multiplex PCR; TCRdb's copy has only in-frame clones and leaves some out. In the table there are approximately 26,000 clones, around 80% of which are singletons. Sequencing was performed on peripheral blood, taken before neoadjuvant nivolumab, alone or with ipilimumab. Source of these receptors: an adult with non-small cell lung cancer. Both conserved end residues are part of each CDR3. The order of the fields is clone size, V gene, J gene, D gene, CDR3 DNA, CDR3 protein. The D gene is left open where the match is weak. Expanded clones are given a class, and other clones once, few, many or no size at all.

clone size: NA; V gene: TRBV7-2; J gene: TRBJ2-7; D gene: TRBD1; CDR3 DNA: TGTGCCAGCAGCTTGGGGACAGGGCTCGAGCAGTACTTC; CDR3 protein: CASSLGTGLEQYF
clone size: NA; V gene: TRBV27; J gene: TRBJ1-1; D gene: NA; CDR3 DNA: TGTGCCAGCAGTTTCGAAAGACTCGGGGCGAACACTGAAGCTTTCTTT; CDR3 protein: CASSFERLGANTEAFF
clone size: NA; V gene: TRBV10-3; J gene: TRBJ1-3; D gene: NA; CDR3 DNA: TGTGCCATGCAAGGCAGCGTCTCTGGAAACACCATATATTTT; CDR3 protein: CAMQGSVSGNTIYF
clone size: NA; V gene: TRBV4-2; J gene: TRBJ1-1; D gene: NA; CDR3 DNA: TGTGCCAGCAGCGAGACCGGGGTAGGAGCTTTCTTT; CDR3 protein: CASSETGVGAFF
clone size: NA; V gene: TRBV15; J gene: TRBJ2-5; D gene: NA; CDR3 DNA: TGTGCCACCAGCAGAGATCGACTTAAGGGAGAGACCCAGTACTTC; CDR3 protein: CATSRDRLKGETQYF
clone size: few; V gene: TRBV19; J gene: TRBJ2-3; D gene: NA; CDR3 DNA: TGTGCCAGTAGTATAGACGGGGGAGCGCAGTATTTT; CDR3 protein: CASSIDGGAQYF
clone size: NA; V gene: TRBV19; J gene: TRBJ2-7; D gene: NA; CDR3 DNA: TGTGCCAGTAGTAGGGACCTAAGCTCCGAGCAGTACTTC; CDR3 protein: CASSRDLSSEQYF
clone size: NA; V gene: TRBV5-6; J gene: TRBJ1-3; D gene: TRBD1; CDR3 DNA: TGTGCCAGCAGCCCGGACAGGGGGTATTCGGGAAACACCATATATTTT; CDR3 protein: CASSPDRGYSGNTIYF
clone size: NA; V gene: TRBV21-1; J gene: TRBJ1-5; D gene: NA; CDR3 DNA: TGTGCCAGCAGCTTTAAGGCACCGGGAAGGAAGCATTTT; CDR3 protein: CASSFKAPGRKHF
clone size: NA; V gene: TRBV15; J gene: TRBJ1-5; D gene: NA; CDR3 DNA: TGTGCCACCAGCACCTTTCGAGGGGCAAATCAGCCCCAGCATTTT; CDR3 protein: CATSTFRGANQPQHF
clone size: NA; V gene: TRBV4-1; J gene: TRBJ1-5; D gene: TRBD1; CDR3 DNA: TGCGCCAGCAGTACAGGGGCGATCCGCAATCAGCCCCAGCATTTT; CDR3 protein: CASSTGAIRNQPQHF
clone size: NA; V gene: TRBV9; J gene: TRBJ2-1; D gene: NA; CDR3 DNA: TGTGCCAGCAGCGTCCAGGGAATAGGGTACAATGAGCAGTTCTTC; CDR3 protein: CASSVQGIGYNEQFF
clone size: few; V gene: TRBV19; J gene: TRBJ2-7; D gene: NA; CDR3 DNA: TGTGCCAGTAGTATCGGATCCGGGGCATTCGAGCAGTACTTC; CDR3 protein: CASSIGSGAFEQYF
clone size: NA; V gene: TRBV5-1; J gene: TRBJ1-2; D gene: TRBD1; CDR3 DNA: TGCGCCAGCAGCTTGGAGGGGACAGGGAGAGTTGGCTACACCTTC; CDR3 protein: CASSLEGTGRVGYTF
clone size: NA; V gene: TRBV29-1; J gene: TRBJ2-7; D gene: NA; CDR3 DNA: TGCAGCGTTCTGCGGGGCAGATACGAGCAGTACTTC; CDR3 protein: CSVLRGRYEQYF
clone size: NA; V gene: TRBV5-4; J gene: TRBJ2-1; D gene: NA; CDR3 DNA: TGTGCCAGCAGCTTAGACGGCTCCTACAATGAGCAGTTCTTC; CDR3 protein: CASSLDGSYNEQFF
clone size: NA; V gene: TRBV6-5; J gene: TRBJ2-7; D gene: NA; CDR3 DNA: TGTGCCAGCAGTTACGGGGGGAACTCCTACGAGCAGTACTTC; CDR3 protein: CASSYGGNSYEQYF
clone size: few; V gene: TRBV7-2; J gene: TRBJ1-2; D gene: NA; CDR3 DNA: TGTGCCAGCAGCTTAGTGGGGACGTCCAGGGTGGGTGGCTACACCTTC; CDR3 protein: CASSLVGTSRVGGYTF
clone size: NA; V gene: TRBV4-3; J gene: TRBJ2-5; D gene: NA; CDR3 DNA: TGCGCCAGCAGCCAAGAACGATCCCGCGAGACCCAGTACTTC; CDR3 protein: CASSQERSRETQYF
clone size: NA; V gene: TRBV18; J gene: TRBJ1-1; D gene: TRBD1; CDR3 DNA: TGTGCCAGCTCGGTAGGACAGGCCGACACTGAAGCTTTCTTT; CDR3 protein: CASSVGQADTEAFF
clone size: NA; V gene: TRBV10-3; J gene: TRBJ1-1; D gene: NA; CDR3 DNA: TGTGCCATCAGTGGGAAAGCCTCCCACTTCGGAGACACTGAAGCTTTCTTT; CDR3 protein: CAISGKASHFGDTEAFF
clone size: NA; V gene: TRBV18; J gene: TRBJ1-6; D gene: NA; CDR3 DNA: TGTGCCAGCTCACCGGCAGGGAATAATTCACCCCTCCACTTT; CDR3 protein: CASSPAGNNSPLHF
clone size: NA; V gene: TRBV4-3; J gene: TRBJ2-2; D gene: NA; CDR3 DNA: TGCGCCAGCAGCCAAGACACCAGGGAAACCGGGGAGCTGTTTTTT; CDR3 protein: CASSQDTRETGELFF
clone size: NA; V gene: TRBV11-2; J gene: TRBJ2-7; D gene: NA; CDR3 DNA: TGTGCCAGCAGCTTACGCAGGTTCCACGAGCAGTACTTC; CDR3 protein: CASSLRRFHEQYF
clone size: NA; V gene: TRBV9; J gene: TRBJ2-7; D gene: NA; CDR3 DNA: TGTGCCAGCAGCGCCCGAGGAACCGGGACTTCTTCCTACGAGCAGTACTTC; CDR3 protein: CASSARGTGTSSYEQYF
clone size: NA; V gene: TRBV7-6; J gene: TRBJ2-5; D gene: NA; CDR3 DNA: TGTGCCAGCAGCTTAGTCGCGGACATCTGGGAGACCCAGTACTTC; CDR3 protein: CASSLVADIWETQYF
clone size: few; V gene: TRBV10-3; J gene: TRBJ2-7; D gene: NA; CDR3 DNA: TGTGCCACCTGGCCCGACAGGAGCTCCTACGAGCAGTACTTC; CDR3 protein: CATWPDRSSYEQYF
clone size: once; V gene: TRBV5-4; J gene: TRBJ1-3; D gene: NA; CDR3 DNA: TGTGCCAGCAGCTTCCCGGGATTCTTTTCTGGAAACACCATATATTTT; CDR3 protein: CASSFPGFFSGNTIYF
clone size: NA; V gene: TRBV5-4; J gene: TRBJ2-5; D gene: NA; CDR3 DNA: TGTGCCAGCAGCCCTAGGTCGGAGACCCAGTACTTC; CDR3 protein: CASSPRSETQYF
clone size: NA; V gene: TRBV11-2; J gene: TRBJ2-1; D gene: NA; CDR3 DNA: TGTGCCAGCAGCTCCGATTATGAGCAGTTCTTC; CDR3 protein: CASSSDYEQFF
clone size: few; V gene: TRBV7-9; J gene: TRBJ1-2; D gene: NA; CDR3 DNA: TGTGCCAGCAGCTTAGGGGGCTATGGCTACACCTTC; CDR3 protein: CASSLGGYGYTF
clone size: NA; V gene: TRBV5-4; J gene: TRBJ2-7; D gene: NA; CDR3 DNA: TGTGCCAGCAGCTCCCGGGGACGGAACTACGAGCAGTACTTC; CDR3 protein: CASSSRGRNYEQYF
clone size: NA; V gene: TRBV5-4; J gene: TRBJ1-1; D gene: NA; CDR3 DNA: TGTGCCAGCAGCCTAGCCCAAGTTGCAGCTGAAGCTTTCTTT; CDR3 protein: CASSLAQVAAEAFF
clone size: NA; V gene: TRBV20-1; J gene: TRBJ2-7; D gene: NA; CDR3 DNA: TGCAGTGCTTCAGGACCGTCTAAGGAATACTTC; CDR3 protein: CSASGPSKEYF
clone size: NA; V gene: TRBV14; J gene: TRBJ1-1; D gene: NA; CDR3 DNA: TGTGCCAGCAGCCAAGCTAGGGAACAGGAAGCTTTCTTT; CDR3 protein: CASSQAREQEAFF
clone size: NA; V gene: TRBV2; J gene: TRBJ1-2; D gene: NA; CDR3 DNA: TGTGCCAGCAGTGAGTGGAGGGGATATGGCTACACCTTC; CDR3 protein: CASSEWRGYGYTF
clone size: NA; V gene: TRBV5-1; J gene: TRBJ1-1; D gene: NA; CDR3 DNA: TGCGCCAGCAGCAACCAGATGAACACTGAAGCTTTCTTT; CDR3 protein: CASSNQMNTEAFF
clone size: NA; V gene: TRBV5-6; J gene: TRBJ1-1; D gene: TRBD1; CDR3 DNA: TGTGCCAGCAGCTTGCGGGACAGGGGAGCTGAAGCTTTCTTT; CDR3 protein: CASSLRDRGAEAFF
clone size: NA; V gene: TRBV18; J gene: TRBJ2-7; D gene: NA; CDR3 DNA: TGTGCCAGCTCACCTGGGATTTTCTACGAGCAGTACTTC; CDR3 protein: CASSPGIFYEQYF